This entry concerns a single T cell receptor (beta chain). This sample is drawn from a study of blood T cell repertoires in COVID-19. In the study overall: The origin of the acute and convalescent COVID-19 samples was the United States, Italy and Spain. The cDNA or gDNA used as material had been derived from T cells, B-cell-depleted T cells, or PBMCs.

In the original workflow: Estimation of nucleated cell counts relied on the amplification of reference gene primers. Data came from immunoSEQ multiplex PCR; TCRdb stores just in-frame clones and leaves some out. V, J and clone size are taken as reported in that table, and D and trimming were inferred from the DNA itself. Among fewer than 70,000 clones listed, 88% were seen once. The V gene's germline CDR1 is MNHEY and CDR2 SVGAGI. V was pared by 7 bases and J by 0 bases, with 13 bases between. The CDR3 runs to 14 residues. The chain combines TRBV6-5 with TRBJ2-7, with D possibly TRBD1 on 5 matching bases. The receptor was isolated from a human donor in a cohort sampled during active COVID-19. Material: peripheral blood. CDR3 sequence reads: CASKRQPNSYEQYF. Written as DNA, the CDR3 is TGTGCCAGCAAGCGACAGCCAAACTCCTACGAGCAGTACTTC.